This T cell receptor (beta chain) was captured by sequencing in a study of spatial heterogeneity in lung cancer. Across the study: Each time, sequencing found more beta-chain sequences than alpha-chain sequences. Notes on the study in general: Expanded tumor TCRs that were ubiquitous appeared in blood more at resection than follow-up.

In this sample, this clonotype turned up a few times. The target antigen is unknown. Documented time point: blood at routine non-recurrence follow-up after resection. The sequenced material consisted of unsorted whole RNA from tumor, nontumor lung or frozen PBMC. TCRdb reprocessed the 5' RACE reads with MiXCR, giving one entry per CDR3 protein. The sample has more than 95,000 distinct CDR3 sequences; 10% to 15% are singletons. The sequencing used PBMCs, collected at follow-up. The clonotype originates from a male donor with early-stage non-small cell lung cancer.

The CDR3 spells CSARGQLGEQYF. CDR3 nucleotide sequence: TGCAGTGCTAGGGGACAGCTGGGCGAGCAGTACTTC. The gene calls are TRBV20-1 and TRBJ2-7; 7 bases fit TRBD1. The V gene's germline CDR1 is DFQATT and CDR2 SNEGSKA (reference sequence). Trimming at V came to 3 bases and at J to 6 bases, leaving 5 bases not matched to a gene. The CDR3 runs 12 residues.